The 5 T cell receptor beta chains in this list originate from one sample, sequenced in a study of T cell responses to AZD1222 COVID-19 vaccine. Sequencing used immunoSEQ multiplex PCR; TCRdb keeps in-frame clones, though not all of them. The repertoire holds 140,000 or so clones, with around 90% as singletons. Material: peripheral blood, obtained 28 days after the second AZD1222 dose. The origin of the receptors is an adult who received the AZD1222 COVID-19 vaccine.

J is TRBJ2-2 and V is TRBV11-3, with TRBD1 identical over 7 bases. This CDR3 comprises 17 residues. Germline V gene data show CDR1 as SGHNT and CDR2 as YENEEA. Germline trimming cut 0 bases from V and 4 bases from J; bases unmatched to any gene: 8. In nucleotides, the CDR3 is TGTGCCAGCAGCTTAGATGAGGAGGCAGGGGGCACCGGGGAGCTGTTTTTT. This encodes CASSLDEEAGGTGELFF.

The J gene is TRBJ1-5, the V gene TRBV6-5; the D is unclear. The CDR3 consists of 14 residues. CDR1 is MNHEY and CDR2 is SVGAGI in the germline V gene. Trimming took off 6 bases at V and 2 bases at J, with 11 bases between the two ends. The CDR3 here is CASRDRARNQPQHF. The CDR3 DNA follows: TGTGCCAGCAGAGACCGGGCCCGCAATCAGCCCCAGCATTTT.

This clone was picked up one time. This chain connects TRBV21-1 to TRBJ2-7; TRBD1 is taken as the D call from the table, unchecked against the DNA. TRBV21-1 represents a pseudogene. The CDR3 is 15 amino acids. The CDR3 reads CASSSMRQGGSEQYF. The CDR3 nucleotides read TGTGCCAGCAGCTCAATGAGGCAGGGGGGATCCGAGCAGTACTTC.

The chain couples TRBV19 to TRBJ2-7, with D possibly being TRBD2 (6 bases). This CDR3 is built from 14 residues. In germline, CDR1 is LNHDA, CDR2 SQIVND (reference sequence). The germline V and J ends were trimmed by 3 bases and 1 base, with 10 bases remaining between them. The CDR3 region is CASSMGGFSYEQYF. In nucleotides, the CDR3 is TGTGCCAGTAGTATGGGGGGATTTTCCTACGAGCAGTACTTC.

The chain's CDR3 is CASSNRQGGHQPQHF. The DNA for the CDR3 is TGTGCCAGCAGTAATCGACAGGGGGGCCATCAGCCCCAGCATTTT. V is TRBV6-6 and J is TRBJ1-5, with TRBD1 matching 9 bases. J lost 5 bases, V lost 5 bases, and 7 bases had no gene match. The germline gives CDR1 MNHNY, CDR2 SVGAGI (reference sequence). The CDR3 is 15 residues long.